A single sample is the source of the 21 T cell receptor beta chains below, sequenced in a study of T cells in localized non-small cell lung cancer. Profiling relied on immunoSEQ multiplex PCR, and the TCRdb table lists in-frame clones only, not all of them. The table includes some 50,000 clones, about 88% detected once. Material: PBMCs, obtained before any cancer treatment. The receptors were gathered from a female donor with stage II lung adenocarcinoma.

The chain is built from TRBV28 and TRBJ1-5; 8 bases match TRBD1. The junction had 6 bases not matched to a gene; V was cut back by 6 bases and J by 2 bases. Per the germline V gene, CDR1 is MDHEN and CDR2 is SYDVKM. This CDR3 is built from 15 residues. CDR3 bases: TGTGCCAGCAGATCAGGGGGCGAAGGCAATCAGCCCCAGCATTTT. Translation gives CASRSGGEGNQPQHF.

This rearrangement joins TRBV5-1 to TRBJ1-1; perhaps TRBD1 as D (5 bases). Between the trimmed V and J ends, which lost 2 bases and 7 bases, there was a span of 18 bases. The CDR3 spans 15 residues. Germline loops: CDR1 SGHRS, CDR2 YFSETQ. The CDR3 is CASSFRDPGENEAFF. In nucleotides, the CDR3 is TGCGCCAGCAGCTTCCGGGACCCTGGGGAGAATGAAGCTTTCTTT.

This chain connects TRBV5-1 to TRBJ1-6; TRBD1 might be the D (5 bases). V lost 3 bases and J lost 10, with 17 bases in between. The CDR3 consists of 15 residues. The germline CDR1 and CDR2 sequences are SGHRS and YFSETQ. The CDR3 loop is CASSSGEGGRSPLHF. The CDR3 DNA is TGCGCCAGCAGCTCGGGGGAAGGTGGCCGATCACCCCTCCACTTT. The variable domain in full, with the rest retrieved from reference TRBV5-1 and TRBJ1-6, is KAGVTQTPRYLIKTRGQQVTLSCSPISGHRSVSWYQQTPGQGLQFLFEYFSETQRNKGNFPGRFSGRQFSNSRSEMNVSTLELGDSALYLCASSSGEGGRSPLHFGNGTRLTVT.

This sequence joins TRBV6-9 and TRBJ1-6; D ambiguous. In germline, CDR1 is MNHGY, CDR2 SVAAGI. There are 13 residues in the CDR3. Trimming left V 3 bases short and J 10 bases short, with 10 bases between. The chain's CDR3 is CASSYGFESPLHF. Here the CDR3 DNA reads TGTGCCAGCAGTTACGGATTCGAGTCACCCCTCCACTTT.

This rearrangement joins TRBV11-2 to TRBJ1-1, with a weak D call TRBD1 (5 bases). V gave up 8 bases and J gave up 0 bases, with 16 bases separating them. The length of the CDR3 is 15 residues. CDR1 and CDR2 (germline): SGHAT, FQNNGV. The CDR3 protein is CASQGGGGMNTEAFF. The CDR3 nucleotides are TGTGCCAGCCAGGGTGGGGGAGGAATGAACACTGAAGCTTTCTTT.

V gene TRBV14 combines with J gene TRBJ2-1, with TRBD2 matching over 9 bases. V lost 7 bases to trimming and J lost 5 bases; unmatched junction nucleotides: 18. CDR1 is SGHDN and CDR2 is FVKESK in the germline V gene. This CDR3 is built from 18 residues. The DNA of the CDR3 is TGTGCCAGCAACCCCCGTCGCCCAGCGGGGGGACTAAACAATGAGCAGTTCTTC. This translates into CASNPRRPAGGLNNEQFF.

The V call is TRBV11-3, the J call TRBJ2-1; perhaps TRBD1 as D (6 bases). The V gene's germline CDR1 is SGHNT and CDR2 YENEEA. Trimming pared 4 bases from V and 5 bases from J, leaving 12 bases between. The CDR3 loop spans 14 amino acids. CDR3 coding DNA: TGTGCCAGCAGCTCCGGACAGAACAACAATGAGCAGTTCTTC. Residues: CASSSGQNNNEQFF. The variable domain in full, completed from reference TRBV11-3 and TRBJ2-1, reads EAGVVQSPRYKIIEKKQPVAFWCNPISGHNTLYWYLQNLGQGPELLIRYENEEAVDDSQLPKDRFSAERLKGVDSTLKIQPAELGDSAVYLCASSSGQNNNEQFFGPGTRLTVL.

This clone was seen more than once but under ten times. This chain's CDR3 is CASSPGTHYTQYF. As DNA, the CDR3 is TGTGCCAGCAGCCCCGGGACCCATTATACGCAGTATTTT. The chain uses TRBV6-5 and TRBJ2-3; D possibly matches TRBD1 or TRBD2 (5 bases each). V lost 6 bases to trimming and J lost 7 bases, with 14 bases between them. CDR1 and CDR2 from the germline V gene are MNHEY and SVGAGI. The CDR3 consists of 13 residues.

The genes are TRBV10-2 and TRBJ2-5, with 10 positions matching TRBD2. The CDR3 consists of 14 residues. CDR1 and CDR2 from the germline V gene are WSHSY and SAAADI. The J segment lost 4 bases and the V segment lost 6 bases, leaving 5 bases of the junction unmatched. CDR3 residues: CASRAGGQVETQYF. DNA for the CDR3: TGCGCCAGCAGAGCGGGGGGGCAGGTAGAGACCCAGTACTTC.

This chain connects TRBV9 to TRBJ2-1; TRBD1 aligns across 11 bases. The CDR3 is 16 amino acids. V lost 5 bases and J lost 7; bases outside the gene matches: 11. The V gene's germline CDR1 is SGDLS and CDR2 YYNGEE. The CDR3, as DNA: TGTGCCAGCAGAGGGCCTCCGGGACAGGGGGGAAATGAGCAGTTCTTC. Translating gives CASRGPPGQGGNEQFF.

The CDR3 nucleotides read TGCGCCAGCAGCGACCTCGTTTCCGGGAGGGACTACGAGCAGTACTTC. Translating gives CASSDLVSGRDYEQYF. The chain has TRBV4-1 and TRBJ2-7, with 8 positions matching TRBD2. The V gene's germline CDR1 is MGHRA and CDR2 YSYEKL. This CDR3 comprises 16 residues. Trimming removed 5 bases from V and 3 bases from J; junction bases left unmatched: 12.

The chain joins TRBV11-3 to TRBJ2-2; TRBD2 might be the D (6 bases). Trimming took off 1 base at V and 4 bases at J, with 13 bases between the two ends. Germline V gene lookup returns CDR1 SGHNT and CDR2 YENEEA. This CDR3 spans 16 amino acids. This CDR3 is CASSLVAGKSTGELFF. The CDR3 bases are TGTGCCAGCAGCTTAGTGGCGGGGAAAAGCACCGGGGAGCTGTTTTTT.

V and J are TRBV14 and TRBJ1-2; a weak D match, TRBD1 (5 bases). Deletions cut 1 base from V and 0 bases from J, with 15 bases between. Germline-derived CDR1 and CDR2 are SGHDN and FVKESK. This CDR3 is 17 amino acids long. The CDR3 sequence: CASSQVRGETTNYGYTF. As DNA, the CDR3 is TGTGCCAGCAGCCAAGTTCGGGGGGAAACAACTAACTATGGCTACACCTTC.

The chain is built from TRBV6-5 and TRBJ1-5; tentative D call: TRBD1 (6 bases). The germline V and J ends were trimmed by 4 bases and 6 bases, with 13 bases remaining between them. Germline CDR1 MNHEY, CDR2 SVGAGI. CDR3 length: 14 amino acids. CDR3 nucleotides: TGTGCCAGCAGTTCCCTACAGGGTGCTCAGCCCCAGCATTTT. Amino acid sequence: CASSSLQGAQPQHF.

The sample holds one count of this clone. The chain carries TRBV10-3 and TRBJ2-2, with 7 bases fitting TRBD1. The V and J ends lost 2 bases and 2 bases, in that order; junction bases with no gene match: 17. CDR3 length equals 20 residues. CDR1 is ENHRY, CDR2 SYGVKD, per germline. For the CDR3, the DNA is TGTGCCATCAGTGAGGGAAGGCTTATAAGGGACAGAGAAAACACCGGGGAGCTGTTTTTT. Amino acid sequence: CAISEGRLIRDRENTGELFF.

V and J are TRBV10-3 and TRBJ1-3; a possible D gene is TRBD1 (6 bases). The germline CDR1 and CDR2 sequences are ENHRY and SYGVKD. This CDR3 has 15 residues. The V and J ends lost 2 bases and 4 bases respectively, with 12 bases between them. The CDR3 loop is CAISEQTGRGNTIYF. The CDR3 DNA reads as TGTGCCATCAGTGAGCAAACAGGGCGGGGAAACACCATATATTTT.

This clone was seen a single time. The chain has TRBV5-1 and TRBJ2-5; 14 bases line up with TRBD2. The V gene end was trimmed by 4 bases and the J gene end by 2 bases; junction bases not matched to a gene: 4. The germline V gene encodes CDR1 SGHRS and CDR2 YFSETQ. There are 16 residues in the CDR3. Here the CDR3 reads CASSRTSGGKQETQYF. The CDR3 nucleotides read TGCGCCAGCAGCAGGACTAGCGGGGGGAAGCAAGAGACCCAGTACTTC.

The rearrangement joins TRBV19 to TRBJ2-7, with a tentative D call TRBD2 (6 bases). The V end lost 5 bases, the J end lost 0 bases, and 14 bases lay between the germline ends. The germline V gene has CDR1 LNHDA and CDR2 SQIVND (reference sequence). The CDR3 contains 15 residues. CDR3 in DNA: TGTGCCAGTAGTCCCGCGTGGGGGGACTCCTACGAGCAGTACTTC. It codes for CASSPAWGDSYEQYF. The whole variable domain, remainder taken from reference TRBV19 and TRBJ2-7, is DGGITQSPKYLFRKEGQNVTLSCEQNLNHDAMYWYRQDPGQGLRLIYYSQIVNDFQKGDIAEGYSVSREKKESFPLTVTSAQKNPTAFYLCASSPAWGDSYEQYFGPGTRLTVT.

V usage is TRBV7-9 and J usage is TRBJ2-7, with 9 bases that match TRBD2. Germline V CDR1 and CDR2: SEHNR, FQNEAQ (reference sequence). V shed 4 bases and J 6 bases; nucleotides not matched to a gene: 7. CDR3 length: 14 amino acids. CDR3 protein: CASSWTGTSSEQYF. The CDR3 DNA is TGTGCCAGCAGCTGGACCGGGACTAGCAGCGAGCAGTACTTC.

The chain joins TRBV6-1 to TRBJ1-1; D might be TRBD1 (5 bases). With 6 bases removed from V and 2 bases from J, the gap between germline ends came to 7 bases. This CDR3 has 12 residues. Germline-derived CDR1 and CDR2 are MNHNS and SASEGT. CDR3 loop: CASRGVNTEAFF. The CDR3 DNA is TGTGCCAGCAGGGGGGTTAACACTGAAGCTTTCTTT.

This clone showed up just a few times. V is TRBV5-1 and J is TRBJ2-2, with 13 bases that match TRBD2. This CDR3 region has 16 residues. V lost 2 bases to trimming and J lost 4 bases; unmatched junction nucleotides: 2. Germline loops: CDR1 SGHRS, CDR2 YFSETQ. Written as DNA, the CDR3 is TGCGCCAGCAGCTTAACTAGCGGGGGGGCCACCGGGGAGCTGTTTTTT. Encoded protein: CASSLTSGGATGELFF. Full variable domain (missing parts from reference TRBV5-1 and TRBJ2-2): KAGVTQTPRYLIKTRGQQVTLSCSPISGHRSVSWYQQTPGQGLQFLFEYFSETQRNKGNFPGRFSGRQFSNSRSEMNVSTLELGDSALYLCASSLTSGGATGELFFGEGSRLTVL.